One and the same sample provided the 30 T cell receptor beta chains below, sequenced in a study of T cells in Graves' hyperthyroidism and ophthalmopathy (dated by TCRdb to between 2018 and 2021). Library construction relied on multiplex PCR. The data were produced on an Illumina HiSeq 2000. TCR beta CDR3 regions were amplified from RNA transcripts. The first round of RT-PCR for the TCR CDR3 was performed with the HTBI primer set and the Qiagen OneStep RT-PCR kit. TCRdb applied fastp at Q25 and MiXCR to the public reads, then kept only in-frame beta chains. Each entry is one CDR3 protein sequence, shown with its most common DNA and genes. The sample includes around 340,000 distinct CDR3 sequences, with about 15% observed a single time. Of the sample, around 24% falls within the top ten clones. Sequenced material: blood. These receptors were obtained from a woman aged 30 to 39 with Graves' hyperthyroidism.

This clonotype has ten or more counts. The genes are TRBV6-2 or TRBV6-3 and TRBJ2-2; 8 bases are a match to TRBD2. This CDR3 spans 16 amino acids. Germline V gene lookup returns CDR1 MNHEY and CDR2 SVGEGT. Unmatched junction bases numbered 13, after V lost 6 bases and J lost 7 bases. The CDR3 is CASSNKREPVNGELFF. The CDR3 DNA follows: TGTGCCAGCAGCAATAAGCGGGAGCCGGTTAACGGGGAGCTGTTTTTT.

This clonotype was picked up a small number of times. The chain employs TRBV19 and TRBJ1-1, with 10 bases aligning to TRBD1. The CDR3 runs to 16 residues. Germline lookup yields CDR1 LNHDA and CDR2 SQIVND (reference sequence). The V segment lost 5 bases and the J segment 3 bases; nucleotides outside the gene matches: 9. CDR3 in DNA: TGTGCCAGTAGTCCCCCGGGACAGGGGAAGTACACTGAAGCTTTCTTT. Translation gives CASSPPGQGKYTEAFF.

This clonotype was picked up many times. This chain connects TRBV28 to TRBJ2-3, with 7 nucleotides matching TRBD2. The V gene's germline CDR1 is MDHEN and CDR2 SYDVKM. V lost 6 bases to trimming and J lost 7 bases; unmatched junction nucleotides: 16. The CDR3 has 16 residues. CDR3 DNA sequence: TGTGCCAGCAGCCCCTGGGCGGGAGTCCCCATTTATACGCAGTATTTT. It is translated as CASSPWAGVPIYTQYF.

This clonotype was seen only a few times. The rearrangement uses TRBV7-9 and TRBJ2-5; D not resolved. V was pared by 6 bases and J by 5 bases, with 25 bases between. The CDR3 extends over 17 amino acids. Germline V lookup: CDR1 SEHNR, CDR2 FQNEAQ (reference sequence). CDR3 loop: CASSHDPPDPKSETQYF. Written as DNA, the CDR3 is TGTGCCAGCAGTCATGACCCGCCTGACCCGAAATCGGAGACCCAGTACTTC.

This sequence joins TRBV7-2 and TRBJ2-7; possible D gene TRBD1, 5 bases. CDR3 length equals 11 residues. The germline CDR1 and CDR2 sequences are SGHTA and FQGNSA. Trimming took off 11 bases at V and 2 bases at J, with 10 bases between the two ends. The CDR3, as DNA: TGTGCCCAGGGCAGCCCCTACGAGCAGTACTTC. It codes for CAQGSPYEQYF.

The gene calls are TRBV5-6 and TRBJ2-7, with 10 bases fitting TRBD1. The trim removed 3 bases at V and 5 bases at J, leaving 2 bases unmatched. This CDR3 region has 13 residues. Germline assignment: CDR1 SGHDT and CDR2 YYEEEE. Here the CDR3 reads CASSWDRGNEQYF. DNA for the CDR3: TGTGCCAGCAGCTGGGACAGGGGAAACGAGCAGTACTTC.

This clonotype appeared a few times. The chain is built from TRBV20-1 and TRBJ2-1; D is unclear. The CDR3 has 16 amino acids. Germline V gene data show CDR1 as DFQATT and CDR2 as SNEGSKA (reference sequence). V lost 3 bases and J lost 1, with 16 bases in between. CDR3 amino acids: CSASQPRPTSYNEQFF. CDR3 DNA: TGCAGTGCTAGTCAGCCAAGACCAACATCCTACAATGAGCAGTTCTTC.

DNA for the CDR3: TGTGCCAGCAGTCCCCGCCGAGCCGAGCAGTACTTC. This gives the protein CASSPRRAEQYF. The V and J genes are TRBV6-2 or TRBV6-3 and TRBJ2-7, with D hard to call. Looked up from germline, CDR1 is MNHEY and CDR2 is SVGEGT. Trimming stripped 5 bases from V and 6 bases from J, with 11 bases between. The CDR3 sequence is 12 residues long.

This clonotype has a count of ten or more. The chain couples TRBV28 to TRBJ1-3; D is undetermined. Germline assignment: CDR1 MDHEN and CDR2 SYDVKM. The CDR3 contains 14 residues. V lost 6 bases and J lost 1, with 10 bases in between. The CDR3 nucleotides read TGTGCCAGCAGCAACGCCCAGTCTGGAAACACCATATATTTT. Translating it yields CASSNAQSGNTIYF.

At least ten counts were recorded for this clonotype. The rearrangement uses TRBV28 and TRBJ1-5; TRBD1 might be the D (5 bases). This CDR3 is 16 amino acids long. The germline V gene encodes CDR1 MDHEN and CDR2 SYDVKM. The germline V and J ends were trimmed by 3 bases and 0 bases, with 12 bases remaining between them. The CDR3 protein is CASSFRGRSSNQPQHF. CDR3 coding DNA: TGTGCCAGCAGTTTTCGGGGGAGATCTAGCAATCAGCCCCAGCATTTT.

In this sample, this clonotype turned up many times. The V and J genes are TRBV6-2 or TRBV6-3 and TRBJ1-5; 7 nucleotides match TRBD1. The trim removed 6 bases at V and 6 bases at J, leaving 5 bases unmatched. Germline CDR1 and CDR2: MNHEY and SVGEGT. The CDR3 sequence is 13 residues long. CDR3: CASSGQVVQPQHF. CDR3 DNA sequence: TGTGCCAGCAGCGGACAGGTCGTTCAGCCCCAGCATTTT.

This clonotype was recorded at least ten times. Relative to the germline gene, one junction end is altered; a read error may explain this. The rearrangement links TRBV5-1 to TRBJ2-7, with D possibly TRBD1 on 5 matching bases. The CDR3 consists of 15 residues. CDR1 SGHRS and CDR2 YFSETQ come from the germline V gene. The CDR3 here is CASSLGPDSTYEQYF. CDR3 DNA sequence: TGTGCCAGCAGCTTAGGGCCAGACAGTACCTACGAGCAGTACTTC. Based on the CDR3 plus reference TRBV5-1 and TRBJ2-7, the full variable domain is KAGVTQTPRYLIKTRGQQVTLSCSPISGHRSVSWYQQTPGQGLQFLFEYFSETQRNKGNFPGRFSGRQFSNSRSEMNVSTLELGDSALYLCASSLGPDSTYEQYFGPGTRLTVT.

The CDR3 region is CASSEAASRKYF. CDR3 bases: TGTGCCAGCAGTGAAGCTGCTAGTAGAAAGTATTTT. The chain couples TRBV2 to TRBJ2-3; D is ambiguous. Germline lookup yields CDR1 SNHLY and CDR2 FYNNEI. V lost 0 bases, J lost 13 bases, and 11 bases lay in between. CDR3 length: 12 residues. The variable domain in full, with the rest retrieved from reference TRBV2 and TRBJ2-3, is EPEVTQTPSHQVTQMGQEVILRCVPISNHLYFYWYRQILGQKVEFLVSFYNNEISEKSEIFDDQFSVERPDGSNFTLKIRSTKLEDSAMYFCASSEAASRKYFGPGTRLTVL.

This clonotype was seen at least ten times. The CDR3 coding sequence is TGTGCCAGCAGTTTTAAGGTGGGGGCCCATACGCAGTATTTT. The encoded protein is CASSFKVGAHTQYF. The chain couples TRBV27 to TRBJ2-3, with D possibly matching TRBD1 (6 bases). V lost 3 bases, J lost 7 bases, and 14 bases lay in between. This CDR3 has 14 residues. Germline V gives CDR1 MNHEY, CDR2 SMNVEV (reference sequence).

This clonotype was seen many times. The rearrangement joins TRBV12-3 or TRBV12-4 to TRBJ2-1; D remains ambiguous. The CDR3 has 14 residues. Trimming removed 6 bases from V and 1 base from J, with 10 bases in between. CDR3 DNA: TGTGCCAGCAGCCCCCGGCAATCCTACAATGAGCAGTTCTTC. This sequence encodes CASSPRQSYNEQFF.

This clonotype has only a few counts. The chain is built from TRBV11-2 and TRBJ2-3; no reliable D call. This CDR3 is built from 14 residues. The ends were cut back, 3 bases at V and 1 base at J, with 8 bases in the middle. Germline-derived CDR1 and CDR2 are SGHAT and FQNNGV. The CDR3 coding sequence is TGTGCCAGCAGCTTCAACGTAGGCACAGATACGCAGTATTTT. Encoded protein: CASSFNVGTDTQYF.

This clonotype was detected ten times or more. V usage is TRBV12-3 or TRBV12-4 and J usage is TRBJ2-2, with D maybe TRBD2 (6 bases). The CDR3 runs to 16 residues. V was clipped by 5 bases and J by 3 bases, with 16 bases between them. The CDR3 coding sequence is TGTGCCAGCAGTCGTTTTGGGGGGAGTGACACCGGGGAGCTGTTTTTT. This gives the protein CASSRFGGSDTGELFF.

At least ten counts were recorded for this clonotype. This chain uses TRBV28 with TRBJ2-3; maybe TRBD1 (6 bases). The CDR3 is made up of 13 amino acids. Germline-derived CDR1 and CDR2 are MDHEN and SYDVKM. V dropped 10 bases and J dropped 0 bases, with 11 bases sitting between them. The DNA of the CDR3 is TGTGCCAACAGGGAGATTAGCACAGATACGCAGTATTTT. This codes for CANREISTDTQYF.

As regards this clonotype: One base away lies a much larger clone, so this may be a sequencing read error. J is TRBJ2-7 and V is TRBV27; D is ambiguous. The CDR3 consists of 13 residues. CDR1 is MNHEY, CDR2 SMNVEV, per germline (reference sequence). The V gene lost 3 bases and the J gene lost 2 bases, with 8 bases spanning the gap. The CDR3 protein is CASSLTRTYEQYF. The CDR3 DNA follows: TGTGCCAGCAGTTTGACGCGGACCTACGAGCAGTACTTC.

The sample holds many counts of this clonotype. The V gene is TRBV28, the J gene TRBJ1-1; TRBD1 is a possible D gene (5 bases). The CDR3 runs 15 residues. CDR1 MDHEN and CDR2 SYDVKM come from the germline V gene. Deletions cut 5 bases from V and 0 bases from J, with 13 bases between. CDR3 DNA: TGTGCCAGCAGTAGTTCAGGGTTGATGAACACTGAAGCTTTCTTT. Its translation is CASSSSGLMNTEAFF.

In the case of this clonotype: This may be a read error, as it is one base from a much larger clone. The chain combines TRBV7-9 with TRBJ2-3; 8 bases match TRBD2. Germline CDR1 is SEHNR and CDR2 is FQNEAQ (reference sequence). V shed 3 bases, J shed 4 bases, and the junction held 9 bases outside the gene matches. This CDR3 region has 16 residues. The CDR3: CASSLFGGLGADTQYF. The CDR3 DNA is TGTGCCAGCAGCTTGTTCGGGGGACTAGGTGCAGATACGCAGTATTTT.

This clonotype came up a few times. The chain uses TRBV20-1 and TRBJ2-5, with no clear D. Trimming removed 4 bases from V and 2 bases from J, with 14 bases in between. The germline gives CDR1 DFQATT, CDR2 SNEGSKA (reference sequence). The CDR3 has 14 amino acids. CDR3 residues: CSAKMAPTQETQYF. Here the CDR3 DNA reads TGCAGTGCTAAGATGGCTCCAACTCAAGAGACCCAGTACTTC.

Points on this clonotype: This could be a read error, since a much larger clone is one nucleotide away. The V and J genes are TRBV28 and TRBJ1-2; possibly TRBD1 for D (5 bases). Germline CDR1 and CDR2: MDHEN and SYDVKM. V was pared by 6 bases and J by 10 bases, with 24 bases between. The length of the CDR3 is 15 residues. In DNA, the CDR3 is TGTGCCAGCAGAACTCTAACCGGGATTGGGGGTGACTACACCTTC. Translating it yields CASRTLTGIGGDYTF.

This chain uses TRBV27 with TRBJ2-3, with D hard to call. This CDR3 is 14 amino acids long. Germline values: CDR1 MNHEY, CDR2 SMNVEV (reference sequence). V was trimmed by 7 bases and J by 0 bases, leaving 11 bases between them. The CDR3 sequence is CASTLPGSTDTQYF. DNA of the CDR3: TGTGCCAGCACTCTACCCGGTAGCACAGATACGCAGTATTTT.

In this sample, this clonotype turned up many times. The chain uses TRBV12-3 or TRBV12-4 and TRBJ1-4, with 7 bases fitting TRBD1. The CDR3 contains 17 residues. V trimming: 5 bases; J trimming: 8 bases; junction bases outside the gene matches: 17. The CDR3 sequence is CASSPPGQRRRGEKLFF. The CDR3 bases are TGTGCCAGCAGTCCCCCGGGACAGAGGAGGCGGGGAGAAAAACTGTTTTTT.

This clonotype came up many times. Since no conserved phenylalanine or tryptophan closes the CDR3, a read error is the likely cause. The chain's CDR3 is CASRQQGVKSYNEQFL. The CDR3 region has the DNA TGTGCCAGCAGACAACAGGGGGTTAAATCCTACAATGAGCAGTTCCTC. V and J are TRBV28 and TRBJ2-1; the match to TRBD1 covers 8 bases. Germline V gene lookup returns CDR1 MDHEN and CDR2 SYDVKM. V lost 6 bases and J lost 1; bases outside the gene matches: 8. The CDR3 runs 16 residues.

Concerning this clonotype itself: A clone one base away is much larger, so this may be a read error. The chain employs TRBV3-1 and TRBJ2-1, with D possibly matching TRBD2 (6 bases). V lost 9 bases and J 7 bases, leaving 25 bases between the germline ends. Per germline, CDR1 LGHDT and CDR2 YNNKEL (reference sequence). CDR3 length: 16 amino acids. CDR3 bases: TGTGCCAGGGGAAAATTGGGGGGAGCAAGGGAAAATGAGCAGTTCTTC. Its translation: CARGKLGGARENEQFF.

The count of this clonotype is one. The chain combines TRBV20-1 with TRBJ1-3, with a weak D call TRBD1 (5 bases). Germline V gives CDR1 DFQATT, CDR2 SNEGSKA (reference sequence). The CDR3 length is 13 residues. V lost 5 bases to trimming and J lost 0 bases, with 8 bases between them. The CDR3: CSARQNSGNTIYF. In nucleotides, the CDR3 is TGCAGTGCTCGACAGAACTCTGGAAACACCATATATTTT.

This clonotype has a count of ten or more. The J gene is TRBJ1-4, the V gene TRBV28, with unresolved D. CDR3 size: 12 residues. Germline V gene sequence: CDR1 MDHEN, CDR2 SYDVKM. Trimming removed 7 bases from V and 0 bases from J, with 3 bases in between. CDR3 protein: CASTTTNEKLFF. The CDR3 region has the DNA TGTGCCAGCACCACAACTAATGAAAAACTGTTTTTT.

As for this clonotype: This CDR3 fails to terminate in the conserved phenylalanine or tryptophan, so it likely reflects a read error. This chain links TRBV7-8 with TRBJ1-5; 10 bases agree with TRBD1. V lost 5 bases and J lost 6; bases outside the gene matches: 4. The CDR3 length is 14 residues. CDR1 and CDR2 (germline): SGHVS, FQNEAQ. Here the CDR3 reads CASSQDRGVQPQHS. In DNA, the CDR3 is TGTGCCAGCAGCCAGGACAGGGGGGTTCAGCCCCAGCATTCT.